This T cell receptor (beta chain) was obtained from a study of control samples from healthy donors and cancer patients (dated by TCRdb to 2020 to 2021). The protocol used for the library was the immunoSEQ multiplex PCR assay. The clones in this table, taken by TCRdb from immuneACCESS, are in-frame only. Not every clone is retained; where verified, under half of the shortfall comes from an unresolved V gene, and the cause of the rest is unknown. This sample comprises some 71,000 clones, more than 70% of them detected only once. The ten largest clones represent about 2.1% of the sample. With respect to this clone: The antigen it binds to is not known. No base quality values were provided; no much bigger clone lies one nucleotide off.

V and J lose 6 bases and 0 bases, and a span of 9 bases separates them. The germline V gene (reference sequence) provides CDR1 LNHDA and CDR2 SQIVND. Spanning cysteine to phenylalanine, the CDR3 consists of 15 amino acids. The entry retains the CDR3 DNA only, 45 bases that are in frame from base 1. The sequenced material came from PBMCs. The sequence is built from TRBV19 and TRBJ1-6, with the D gene too uncertain to name. The source is a woman aged 45 to 65 with head and neck cancer. The nucleotide sequence reads as follows: TGTGCCAGTAGCCCTGCAGGCTCCTATAATTCACCCCTCCACTTT. The resulting protein is CASSPAGSYNSPLHF.